Sequencing of this TCR beta chain was carried out in a study of T cells expressing NK-cell markers. No DNA is given; TCRdb re-called the 5' RACE reads and lists each CDR3 protein once. This sample contains almost 450,000 distinct CDR3 sequences. The receptor was derived from a woman between 18 and 70 years old in good health. The sample comprised blood T cells: a sorted CD56 or NKG2C T cell subset, CD4+ or CD8+ T cells, or bulk PBMC T cells (not recorded which).

Here the CDR3 reads CSARAGGSPLHF. V and J are TRBV20-1 and TRBJ1-6. This CDR3 is built from 12 residues. The germline V gene has CDR1 DFQATT and CDR2 SNEGSKA (reference sequence).